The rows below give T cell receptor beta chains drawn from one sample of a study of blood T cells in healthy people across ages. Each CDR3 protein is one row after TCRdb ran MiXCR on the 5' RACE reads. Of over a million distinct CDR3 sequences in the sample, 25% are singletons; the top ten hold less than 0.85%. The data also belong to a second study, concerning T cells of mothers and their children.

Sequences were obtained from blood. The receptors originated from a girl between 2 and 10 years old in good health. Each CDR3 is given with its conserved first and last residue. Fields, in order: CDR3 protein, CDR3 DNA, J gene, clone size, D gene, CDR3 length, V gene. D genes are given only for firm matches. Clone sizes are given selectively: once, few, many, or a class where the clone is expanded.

CDR3 protein: CASSYYRGSNVLTF
CDR3 DNA: TGTGCCAGCAGTTACTACAGGGGCTCCAACGTCCTGACTTTC
J gene: TRBJ2-6
clone size: .
D gene: TRBD1
CDR3 length: 14
V gene: TRBV6-5

CDR3 protein: CASSPAAPAYEQYF
CDR3 DNA: TGTGCCAGCAGCCCCGCAGCCCCAGCCTACGAGCAGTACTTC
J gene: TRBJ2-7
clone size: .
D gene: .
CDR3 length: 14
V gene: TRBV9

CDR3 protein: CSARDSAGGSWETQYF
CDR3 DNA: TGCAGTGCTAGAGACTCGGCGGGAGGTAGCTGGGAGACCCAGTACTTC
J gene: TRBJ2-5
clone size: few
D gene: TRBD2
CDR3 length: 16
V gene: TRBV20-1

CDR3 protein: CASSLYRDPQETQYF
CDR3 DNA: TGTGCTAGCAGCCTTTACAGGGATCCTCAAGAGACCCAGTACTTC
J gene: TRBJ2-5
clone size: once
D gene: .
CDR3 length: 15
V gene: TRBV7-7

CDR3 protein: CTSGLFRDRRLDNEKLFF
CDR3 DNA: TGTACTAGTGGTTTGTTCCGGGACAGACGACTGGATAATGAAAAACTGTTTTTT
J gene: TRBJ1-4
clone size: .
D gene: TRBD1
CDR3 length: 18
V gene: TRBV12-5

CDR3 protein: CASSLAWRGGQETQYF
CDR3 DNA: TGTGCCAGCAGCTTGGCCTGGCGGGGAGGACAAGAGACCCAGTACTTC
J gene: TRBJ2-5
clone size: .
D gene: .
CDR3 length: 16
V gene: TRBV5-5

CDR3 protein: CASSQDFTKLFF
CDR3 DNA: TGCGCCAGCAGCCAGGACTTTACTAAACTGTTTTTT
J gene: TRBJ1-4
clone size: .
D gene: .
CDR3 length: 12
V gene: TRBV4-1

CDR3 protein: CASSPLGDEQFF
CDR3 DNA: TGTGCCAGCAGCCCCCTCGGGGATGAGCAGTTCTTC
J gene: TRBJ2-1
clone size: few
D gene: .
CDR3 length: 12
V gene: TRBV7-9

CDR3 protein: CASSLEGTETQYF
CDR3 DNA: TGCGCCAGCAGCTTGGAAGGGACGGAGACCCAGTACTTC
J gene: TRBJ2-5
clone size: many
D gene: .
CDR3 length: 13
V gene: TRBV5-1

CDR3 protein: CSVETIADQETQYF
CDR3 DNA: TGCAGCGTTGAAACTATCGCGGACCAAGAGACCCAGTACTTC
J gene: TRBJ2-5
clone size: .
D gene: .
CDR3 length: 14
V gene: TRBV29-1

CDR3 protein: CASSQEQGATTQYF
CDR3 DNA: TGTGCCAGCAGCCAAGAACAGGGGGCGACAACGCAGTATTTT
J gene: TRBJ2-3
clone size: few
D gene: TRBD1
CDR3 length: 14
V gene: TRBV7-2

CDR3 protein: CASSYLGTSMNTEAFF
CDR3 DNA: TGTGCCAGCAGTTACTTAGGGACATCCATGAACACTGAAGCTTTCTTT
J gene: TRBJ1-1
clone size: .
D gene: .
CDR3 length: 16
V gene: TRBV6-5

CDR3 protein: CASSYSSQGQKLFF
CDR3 DNA: TGTGCCAGCAGTTACTCCAGTCAGGGACAAAAACTGTTTTTT
J gene: TRBJ1-4
clone size: .
D gene: .
CDR3 length: 14
V gene: TRBV6-5

CDR3 protein: CASSRPGLAGAGEQYF
CDR3 DNA: TGTGCCAGCAGTAGACCGGGACTAGCGGGAGCGGGCGAGCAGTACTTC
J gene: TRBJ2-7
clone size: few
D gene: TRBD2
CDR3 length: 16
V gene: TRBV28

CDR3 protein: CSLGDTGYGYTF
CDR3 DNA: TGCAGCCTAGGTGACACAGGCTATGGCTACACCTTC
J gene: TRBJ1-2
clone size: few
D gene: .
CDR3 length: 12
V gene: TRBV29-1

CDR3 protein: CATGEEPGGYTF
CDR3 DNA: TGTGCTACAGGGGAAGAGCCGGGCGGCTACACCTTC
J gene: TRBJ1-2
clone size: few
D gene: TRBD1
CDR3 length: 12
V gene: TRBV12-3/TRBV12-4

CDR3 protein: CASSPMGTDEQYF
CDR3 DNA: TGCGCCAGCAGCCCGATGGGGACGGACGAGCAGTACTTC
J gene: TRBJ2-7
clone size: few
D gene: .
CDR3 length: 13
V gene: TRBV4-3

CDR3 protein: CASSDVLATNEKLFF
CDR3 DNA: TGCGCCAGCAGTGATGTTCTCGCAACTAATGAAAAACTGTTTTTT
J gene: TRBJ1-4
clone size: .
D gene: .
CDR3 length: 15
V gene: TRBV10-2

CDR3 protein: CASSLVGGRMNTEAFF
CDR3 DNA: TGTGCCAGCAGCTTGGTCGGGGGCCGGATGAACACTGAAGCTTTCTTT
J gene: TRBJ1-1
clone size: .
D gene: .
CDR3 length: 16
V gene: TRBV5-8

CDR3 protein: CASSEPRLGGGDTQYF
CDR3 DNA: TGTGCCAGCAGTGAACCCAGGTTGGGAGGGGGAGATACGCAGTATTTT
J gene: TRBJ2-3
clone size: few
D gene: .
CDR3 length: 16
V gene: TRBV6-1

CDR3 protein: CASTTNSYEQYF
CDR3 DNA: TGTGCCAGCACAACAAATTCCTACGAGCAGTACTTC
J gene: TRBJ2-7
clone size: few
D gene: .
CDR3 length: 12
V gene: TRBV6-1

CDR3 protein: CASSQDSGNEQYF
CDR3 DNA: TGCGCCAGCAGCCAAGATAGCGGAAACGAGCAGTACTTC
J gene: TRBJ2-7
clone size: many
D gene: .
CDR3 length: 13
V gene: TRBV4-3

CDR3 protein: CSARDIEGSYPPNYGYTF
CDR3 DNA: TGCAGTGCTAGAGATATAGAGGGCTCGTACCCACCTAACTATGGCTACACCTTC
J gene: TRBJ1-2
clone size: .
D gene: .
CDR3 length: 18
V gene: TRBV20-1

CDR3 protein: CATSAGTPGETQYF
CDR3 DNA: TGTGCCACCAGTGCGGGGACCCCTGGGGAGACCCAGTACTTC
J gene: TRBJ2-5
clone size: few
D gene: .
CDR3 length: 14
V gene: TRBV24-1

CDR3 protein: CAISESGGQQETQYF
CDR3 DNA: TGTGCCATCAGTGAGTCGGGTGGGCAGCAAGAGACCCAGTACTTC
J gene: TRBJ2-5
clone size: once
D gene: .
CDR3 length: 15
V gene: TRBV10-3

CDR3 protein: CASSQVLRTGEQETQYF
CDR3 DNA: TGCGCCAGCAGCCAAGTTCTCCGGACAGGGGAACAAGAGACCCAGTACTTC
J gene: TRBJ2-5
clone size: many
D gene: TRBD1
CDR3 length: 17
V gene: TRBV4-1

CDR3 protein: CSVALRGRPSSYEQYF
CDR3 DNA: TGCAGCGTTGCACTCAGGGGAAGACCAAGCTCCTACGAGCAGTACTTC
J gene: TRBJ2-7
clone size: .
D gene: .
CDR3 length: 16
V gene: TRBV29-1

CDR3 protein: CASRRRGILYEQYF
CDR3 DNA: TGTGCCAGCCGCCGAAGGGGGATACTCTACGAGCAGTACTTC
J gene: TRBJ2-7
clone size: .
D gene: .
CDR3 length: 14
V gene: TRBV6-5

CDR3 protein: CASSPRGGAYEQYF
CDR3 DNA: TGTGCCAGCAGCCCCAGGGGCGGGGCATACGAGCAGTACTTC
J gene: TRBJ2-7
clone size: .
D gene: .
CDR3 length: 14
V gene: TRBV7-2

CDR3 protein: CSVDRGVGGTQYF
CDR3 DNA: TGCAGCGTTGACCGTGGGGTCGGGGGGACCCAGTACTTC
J gene: TRBJ2-5
clone size: .
D gene: .
CDR3 length: 13
V gene: TRBV29-1

CDR3 protein: CASTTGLAGYNEQFF
CDR3 DNA: TGTGCCAGCACAACGGGACTAGCGGGCTACAATGAGCAGTTCTTC
J gene: TRBJ2-1
clone size: .
D gene: TRBD2
CDR3 length: 15
V gene: TRBV6-1

CDR3 protein: CAITTATNYGYTF
CDR3 DNA: TGTGCCATCACGACAGCCACTAACTATGGCTACACCTTC
J gene: TRBJ1-2
clone size: .
D gene: .
CDR3 length: 13
V gene: TRBV10-3

CDR3 protein: CASSLEPPGRPEQYF
CDR3 DNA: TGTGCCAGCAGTTTAGAGCCTCCAGGGAGGCCCGAGCAGTACTTC
J gene: TRBJ2-7
clone size: few
D gene: .
CDR3 length: 15
V gene: TRBV27

CDR3 protein: CASSRGSTGPYEQYF
CDR3 DNA: TGTGCCAGCTCACGGGGTTCGACGGGTCCCTACGAGCAGTACTTC
J gene: TRBJ2-7
clone size: few
D gene: .
CDR3 length: 15
V gene: TRBV18

CDR3 protein: CASSQDLVPYEQYF
CDR3 DNA: TGCGCCAGCAGCCAAGACCTAGTACCCTACGAGCAGTACTTC
J gene: TRBJ2-7
clone size: .
D gene: .
CDR3 length: 14
V gene: TRBV4-3

CDR3 protein: CASSRGDRGRQGGYTF
CDR3 DNA: TGTGCCAGCAGCCGAGGGGACAGGGGGCGCCAGGGTGGCTACACCTTC
J gene: TRBJ1-2
clone size: .
D gene: TRBD1
CDR3 length: 16
V gene: TRBV12-3/TRBV12-4

CDR3 protein: CSVTGGPNTGELFF
CDR3 DNA: TGCAGCGTTACAGGGGGCCCGAACACCGGGGAGCTGTTTTTT
J gene: TRBJ2-2
clone size: .
D gene: TRBD1
CDR3 length: 14
V gene: TRBV29-1

CDR3 protein: CASAGNGAGEQFF
CDR3 DNA: TGCGCCAGCGCGGGGAACGGCGCCGGAGAGCAGTTCTTC
J gene: TRBJ2-1
clone size: few
D gene: .
CDR3 length: 13
V gene: TRBV5-1

CDR3 protein: CSPGDHYEQYF
CDR3 DNA: TGCAGTCCCGGGGACCACTACGAGCAGTACTTC
J gene: TRBJ2-7
clone size: few
D gene: .
CDR3 length: 11
V gene: TRBV20-1

CDR3 protein: CATSRESELAKNIQYF
CDR3 DNA: TGTGCCACCAGCAGAGAATCAGAATTAGCCAAAAACATTCAGTACTTC
J gene: TRBJ2-4
clone size: few
D gene: .
CDR3 length: 16
V gene: TRBV15

CDR3 protein: CSARDLSGSDSDTQYF
CDR3 DNA: TGCAGTGCTAGAGACCTTAGCGGGAGTGACTCAGATACGCAGTATTTT
J gene: TRBJ2-3
clone size: .
D gene: TRBD2
CDR3 length: 16
V gene: TRBV20-1

CDR3 protein: CAISGQATDTQYF
CDR3 DNA: TGTGCCATCAGTGGACAGGCCACAGATACGCAGTATTTT
J gene: TRBJ2-3
clone size: .
D gene: .
CDR3 length: 13
V gene: TRBV10-3

CDR3 protein: CASSNVGTDTQYF
CDR3 DNA: TGTGCCAGCTCCAACGTAGGAACAGATACGCAGTATTTT
J gene: TRBJ2-3
clone size: .
D gene: .
CDR3 length: 13
V gene: TRBV2

CDR3 protein: CASSQVWTGEETQYF
CDR3 DNA: TGTGCCAGCAGCCAAGTGTGGACAGGGGAAGAGACCCAGTACTTC
J gene: TRBJ2-5
clone size: .
D gene: TRBD1
CDR3 length: 15
V gene: TRBV3-1

CDR3 protein: CASSQDHGGAGTYQETQYF
CDR3 DNA: TGTGCCAGCAGCCAAGACCACGGGGGAGCGGGGACGTACCAAGAGACCCAGTACTTC
J gene: TRBJ2-5
clone size: few
D gene: TRBD2
CDR3 length: 19
V gene: TRBV3-1

CDR3 protein: CASRRDPGAGEQFF
CDR3 DNA: TGCGCCAGCAGAAGGGACCCCGGAGCTGGTGAGCAGTTCTTC
J gene: TRBJ2-1
clone size: .
D gene: .
CDR3 length: 14
V gene: TRBV5-1

CDR3 protein: CASRFGTTGEQYF
CDR3 DNA: TGCGCCAGCAGATTCGGGACTACGGGAGAGCAGTACTTC
J gene: TRBJ2-7
clone size: few
D gene: TRBD2
CDR3 length: 13
V gene: TRBV5-1

CDR3 protein: CASGQAGDSYNSPLHF
CDR3 DNA: TGTGCCAGCGGCCAAGCAGGGGACTCCTATAATTCACCCCTCCACTTT
J gene: TRBJ1-6
clone size: few
D gene: .
CDR3 length: 16
V gene: TRBV3-1

CDR3 protein: CASSRGQSISTTKNIQYF
CDR3 DNA: TGTGCCAGCAGCCGGGGACAGTCGATATCCACTACCAAAAACATTCAGTACTTC
J gene: TRBJ2-4
clone size: .
D gene: TRBD1
CDR3 length: 18
V gene: TRBV13

CDR3 protein: CATSKGLAGVETQYF
CDR3 DNA: TGTGCCACCTCAAAAGGGCTAGCGGGAGTAGAGACCCAGTACTTC
J gene: TRBJ2-5
clone size: .
D gene: TRBD2
CDR3 length: 15
V gene: TRBV10-3

CDR3 protein: CASSLPPQGGDTQYF
CDR3 DNA: TGTGCCAGCAGTTTACCCCCACAGGGGGGGGATACGCAGTATTTT
J gene: TRBJ2-3
clone size: few
D gene: .
CDR3 length: 15
V gene: TRBV28

CDR3 protein: CASSWGQGHNQPQHF
CDR3 DNA: TGTGCCAGCAGCTGGGGACAGGGCCACAATCAGCCCCAGCATTTT
J gene: TRBJ1-5
clone size: .
D gene: TRBD1
CDR3 length: 15
V gene: TRBV7-2

CDR3 protein: CASSLQTRYYEQYF
CDR3 DNA: TGTGCCAGCAGCTTACAAACCAGATACTACGAGCAGTACTTC
J gene: TRBJ2-7
clone size: .
D gene: .
CDR3 length: 14
V gene: TRBV7-9

CDR3 protein: CSVGRVGDNLNTEAFF
CDR3 DNA: TGCAGCGTTGGTAGGGTGGGGGACAACCTGAACACTGAAGCTTTCTTT
J gene: TRBJ1-1
clone size: few
D gene: .
CDR3 length: 16
V gene: TRBV29-1

CDR3 protein: CASSPIAELSLDTQYF
CDR3 DNA: TGTGCCAGCAGCCCTATTGCGGAATTGTCATTGGATACGCAGTATTTT
J gene: TRBJ2-3
clone size: .
D gene: .
CDR3 length: 16
V gene: TRBV3-1

CDR3 protein: CASGLFPGGNTEAFF
CDR3 DNA: TGTGCTAGTGGTTTGTTCCCCGGTGGGAACACTGAAGCTTTCTTT
J gene: TRBJ1-1
clone size: few
D gene: .
CDR3 length: 15
V gene: TRBV12-5

CDR3 protein: CASSQLTSQETQYF
CDR3 DNA: TGTGCCAGCAGTCAATTGACTTCGCAAGAGACCCAGTACTTC
J gene: TRBJ2-5
clone size: .
D gene: .
CDR3 length: 14
V gene: TRBV28